This TCR beta chain emerged from a study of tumor and adjacent non-tumor tissue in lung cancer. General study findings and limits: Shorter survival was associated with higher TCR diversity in tumors.

A note on this clonotype: Its target is not known. Germline is not matched at one junction end, which may reflect a read error.

This sample's RNA came from whole unsorted tissue. A modified ARM-PCR protocol with three rounds of nested PCR amplified TCRbeta. In TCRdb, the multiplex PCR reads were re-called with MiXCR into one record per CDR3 protein. The sample records just over 200,000 distinct CDR3 sequences, 71% being singletons. This receptor was taken from a man in his sixties with non-small cell lung cancer. The sequenced sample consisted of lung tumor tissue.

Here the CDR3 DNA reads TGTGCCAGGAGCCAAGTTCGGAGCGGGGCTGGGGCCAACGTCCTGACTTTC. This encodes CARSQVRSGAGANVLTF. This rearrangement joins TRBV14 to TRBJ2-6; TRBD2 matches at 7 bases. The length of the CDR3 is 17 residues. Germline CDR1 is SGHDN and CDR2 is FVKESK.